The 13 T cell receptor beta chains reported below all come from one sample, sequenced in a study of technical replicates of blood from a few donors. Assay used: immunoSEQ multiplex PCR; TCRdb lists only in-frame clones, some missing. The table has fewer than 70,000 clones, roughly 84% seen once. The sample taken for sequencing was PBMCs. Every receptor here comes from a human donor in good health. Some clones in this sample may be carry-over from other donors' samples.

The chain's CDR3 is CASRPGGAIYNEQFF. CDR3 coding DNA: TGCGCCAGCCGGCCCGGGGGGGCCATTTACAATGAGCAGTTCTTC. J is TRBJ2-1 and V is TRBV5-1; 8 bases line up with TRBD2. The CDR3 spans 15 residues. V was clipped by 7 bases and J by 4 bases; unmatched bases: 10. Germline V CDR1 and CDR2: SGHRS, YFSETQ.

For the CDR3, the DNA is TGTGCCAGCAGCGACCGACAGGGGGGTTACGAGCAGTACTTC. It specifies CASSDRQGGYEQYF. The chain uses TRBV7-2 and TRBJ2-7; 9 bases match TRBD1. This CDR3 is 14 amino acids long. Germline values: CDR1 SGHTA, CDR2 FQGNSA. The trim removed 5 bases at V and 4 bases at J, leaving 6 bases unmatched. Full variable domain (missing parts from reference TRBV7-2 and TRBJ2-7): GAGVSQSPSNKVTEKGKDVELRCDPISGHTALYWYRQSLGQGLEFLIYFQGNSAPDKSGLPSDRFSAERTGGSVSTLTIQRTQQEDSAVYLCASSDRQGGYEQYFGPGTRLTVT.

The chain joins TRBV5-4 to TRBJ2-2; 10 nucleotides agree with TRBD1. Germline V lookup: CDR1 SGHNT, CDR2 YYREEE (reference sequence). The trim removed 2 bases at V and 7 bases at J, leaving 8 bases unmatched. CDR3 length equals 16 residues. CDR3 coding DNA: TGTGCCAGCAGCTTTCGGACAGGGGGAGGTGTCGGGGAGCTGTTTTTT. It codes for CASSFRTGGGVGELFF.

V and J are TRBV18 and TRBJ2-7, with D maybe TRBD1 (5 bases). Germline CDR1 and CDR2: KGHSH and LQKENI. This CDR3 is built from 14 residues. Trimming took 2 bases from V and 3 from J, leaving 11 bases between them. CDR3 amino acids: CASSPSQGSYEQYF. The CDR3 DNA sequence: TGTGCCAGCTCACCAAGCCAGGGCAGCTACGAGCAGTACTTC.

The V and J genes are TRBV29-1 and TRBJ1-1; D unresolved. Germline-derived CDR1 and CDR2 are SQVTM and ANQGSEA. The CDR3 covers 10 residues. Between the trimmed V and J ends, which lost 3 bases and 7 bases, there was a span of 6 bases. The CDR3 protein is CSVDRNEAFF. CDR3 DNA: TGCAGCGTTGACAGGAATGAAGCTTTCTTT.

This chain uses TRBV4-3 with TRBJ1-2, with 10 bases aligning to TRBD1. Trimming cost V 0 bases and J 0 bases; bases outside gene matches: 1. The CDR3 extends over 16 amino acids. Germline CDR1 LGHNA, CDR2 YSLEER. CDR3 protein: CASSQEGTGANYGYTF. The CDR3 bases are TGCGCCAGCAGCCAAGAAGGGACAGGGGCTAACTATGGCTACACCTTC.

V usage is TRBV29-1 and J usage is TRBJ2-5, with TRBD1 matching over 7 bases. Germline trimming cut 6 bases from V and 0 bases from J; bases unmatched to any gene: 7. This CDR3 contains 14 residues. From germline, CDR1 is SQVTM and CDR2 ANQGSEA. CDR3 sequence: CSVTHRGYQETQYF. CDR3 nucleotide sequence: TGCAGCGTGACCCACAGGGGCTACCAAGAGACCCAGTACTTC.

The chain couples TRBV7-9 to TRBJ2-1; 8 positions agree with TRBD2. J gave up 16 bases and V 3 bases, and 5 bases lay outside the gene matches. CDR1 is SEHNR and CDR2 is FQNEAQ in the germline V gene (reference sequence). This CDR3 comprises 11 residues. The CDR3 protein is CASSLAGGDFF. CDR3 bases: TGTGCCAGCAGCTTGGCCGGGGGGGATTTCTTC. The full variable domain, rest sourced from reference TRBV7-9 and TRBJ2-1, is DTGVSQNPRHKITKRGQNVTFRCDPISEHNRLYWYRQTLGQGPEFLTYFQNEAQLEKSRLLSDRFSAERPKGSFSTLEIQRTEQGDSAMYLCASSLAGGDFFGPGTRLTVL.

The chain links TRBV7-3 to TRBJ1-1; D perhaps matches TRBD1 (5 bases). This CDR3 region has 12 residues. Between the trimmed V and J ends, which lost 5 bases and 6 bases, there was a span of 10 bases. Germline-derived CDR1 and CDR2 are SGHTA and FQGTGA. This CDR3 reads CASSQRGSEAFF. CDR3 DNA: TGTGCCAGCAGCCAAAGGGGATCTGAAGCTTTCTTT.

The chain recombines TRBV7-2 with TRBJ2-7; weak D call: TRBD2 (5 bases). The germline V gene has CDR1 SGHTA and CDR2 FQGNSA. Trimming stripped 3 bases from V and 2 bases from J, with 14 bases between. The CDR3 runs 15 residues. The CDR3 coding sequence is TGTGCCAGCAGCTTCTTCCGGGGTTCCACCTACGAGCAGTACTTC. Its protein product is CASSFFRGSTYEQYF. Supplemented by reference TRBV7-2 and TRBJ2-7, the full variable domain reads GAGVSQSPSNKVTEKGKDVELRCDPISGHTALYWYRQSLGQGLEFLIYFQGNSAPDKSGLPSDRFSAERTGGSVSTLTIQRTQQEDSAVYLCASSFFRGSTYEQYFGPGTRLTVT.

V gene TRBV15 combines with J gene TRBJ1-1, with a weak D call TRBD1 (6 bases). From germline, CDR1 is LNHNV and CDR2 YYDKDF (reference sequence). V was clipped by 5 bases and J by 0 bases, with 10 bases between them. The CDR3 has 14 amino acids. DNA of the CDR3: TGTGCCACCAGCGGACAGATCATGAACACTGAAGCTTTCTTT. Its protein is CATSGQIMNTEAFF.

The rearrangement uses TRBV12-5 and TRBJ2-1, with 16 positions matching TRBD2. Trimming removed 6 bases from V and 10 bases from J; junction bases left unmatched: 9. Germline-derived CDR1 and CDR2 are LGHNT and FRNRAP. The CDR3 length is 16 residues. The CDR3 reads CASGPGLAGGPGEQFF. The DNA of the CDR3 is TGTGCTAGTGGCCCGGGACTAGCGGGAGGGCCTGGGGAGCAGTTCTTC.

V usage is TRBV2 and J usage is TRBJ1-5; possibly TRBD1 for D (6 bases). The CDR3 runs 15 residues. The V and J ends lost 6 bases and 0 bases respectively, with 12 bases between them. Per germline, CDR1 SNHLY and CDR2 FYNNEI. CDR3 DNA: TGTGCCAGCAGGAGGGAACAGGGTAGCAATCAGCCCCAGCATTTT. It codes for CASRREQGSNQPQHF.